The 9 T cell receptor beta chains reported below all come from one sample, sequenced in a study of T cell repertoires in cytomegalovirus infection. TCRdb redid the calling of the reads with MiXCR, one entry per CDR3 protein. The sample contains 680,000 or so distinct CDR3 sequences, roughly 35% of which appear only once. Sample: PBMCs. These receptors came from a human donor in good health (CMV status not recorded). Some clones in this sample may be carry-over from other donors' samples.

This clonotype turned up a few times. This chain joins TRBV6-6 and TRBJ2-1; 12 bases agree with TRBD2. CDR3 length: 15 residues. The ends lost 6 bases at V and 8 bases at J; junction bases unmatched: 8. CDR1 is MNHNY and CDR2 is SVGAGI in the germline V gene (reference sequence). The chain's CDR3 is CASSRLAGDVHEQFF. The CDR3 nucleotides are TGTGCCAGCAGCCGACTAGCGGGAGACGTACATGAGCAGTTCTTC.

This clonotype was recorded a few times. The chain has TRBV27 and TRBJ1-2; tentatively, D is TRBD1 (6 bases). The CDR3 loop spans 14 amino acids. The germline V gene has CDR1 MNHEY and CDR2 SMNVEV (reference sequence). Trimming stripped 2 bases from V and 4 bases from J, with 11 bases between. This chain's CDR3 is CASSLSQGFYGYTF. The CDR3 DNA reads as TGTGCCAGCAGTTTAAGCCAGGGGTTCTATGGCTACACCTTC.

The chain joins TRBV3-1 to TRBJ2-7; D possibly corresponds to TRBD1 (7 bases). Looked up from germline, CDR1 is LGHDT and CDR2 is YNNKEL (reference sequence). The CDR3 consists of 16 residues. The V gene lost 1 base and the J gene lost 2 bases, with 15 bases spanning the gap. CDR3 DNA sequence: TGTGCCAGCAGCCAAGTCGGAGGGACAGCCACCTACGAGCAGTACTTC. Its protein is CASSQVGGTATYEQYF.

The rearrangement joins TRBV20-1 to TRBJ1-2; D gene ambiguous. CDR1 and CDR2 (germline): DFQATT, SNEGSKA (reference sequence). The CDR3 loop spans 13 amino acids. Trimming stripped 3 bases from V and 5 bases from J, with 13 bases between. The CDR3 DNA reads as TGCAGTGCTAGTGGCCAGGCAGGTTATGGCTACACCTTC. Protein: CSASGQAGYGYTF.

V usage is TRBV12-3 or TRBV12-4 and J usage is TRBJ2-3; 9 positions agree with TRBD2. This CDR3 is built from 14 residues. The ends lost 6 bases at V and 6 bases at J; junction bases unmatched: 7. The CDR3 DNA reads TGTGCCAGCAGCCTAGCGGGACCCCTCGATACGCAGTATTTT. This gives the protein CASSLAGPLDTQYF.

This clonotype was picked up a small number of times. The rearrangement uses TRBV19 and TRBJ1-5; a weak D match, TRBD1 (5 bases). Trimming cost V 6 bases and J 3 bases, with 18 bases left between them. CDR1 and CDR2 from the germline V gene are LNHDA and SQIVND (reference sequence). The CDR3 consists of 16 residues. The CDR3 coding sequence is TGTGCCAGTAGCAGGGACCGAGAAGGAGTCAATCAGCCCCAGCATTTT. This sequence encodes CASSRDREGVNQPQHF.

The chain employs TRBV12-3 or TRBV12-4 and TRBJ2-7; 7 bases are a match to TRBD2. The trim removed 0 bases at V and 0 bases at J, leaving 11 bases unmatched. This CDR3 is built from 18 residues. The CDR3 loop is CASSLASWWRESSYEQYF. CDR3 bases: TGTGCCAGCAGTTTAGCGTCTTGGTGGCGGGAGAGCTCCTACGAGCAGTACTTC.

The V call is TRBV20-1, the J call TRBJ2-7; possible D gene TRBD2, 5 bases. Trimming took off 1 base at V and 4 bases at J, with 8 bases between the two ends. Germline CDR1 is DFQATT and CDR2 is SNEGSKA (reference sequence). The CDR3 has 12 residues. CDR3 residues: CSARVRGYEQYF. The CDR3 nucleotides read TGCAGTGCTAGAGTTCGGGGATACGAGCAGTACTTC.

The CDR3 nucleotides read TGCGCCAGCAGTGAACAGGGTGGGCGCAATCAGCCCCAGCATTTT. Encoded protein: CASSEQGGRNQPQHF. The chain is built from TRBV10-2 and TRBJ1-5, with TRBD1 as a possible D gene (6 bases). The ends were cut back, 3 bases at V and 2 bases at J, with 11 bases in the middle. This CDR3 has 15 residues. Germline lookup yields CDR1 WSHSY and CDR2 SAAADI.